Listed below are T cell receptor beta chains from one sample, sequenced in a study of CD8+ T cells in alopecia areata. Repertoires were generated with immunoSEQ multiplex PCR, while TCRdb's copy carries only in-frame clones and drops some. The table shows 210,000 or so clones, with roughly three fifths occurring only once. The source material was CD4+ T cells sorted from blood, sampled at approximately week 44, from a patient treated with tofacitinib. The origin of the receptors is a human donor with alopecia areata. CDR3s include the opening cysteine and the closing phenylalanine or tryptophan. A D gene is named only where the DNA matches it firmly. Not all rows give a size; the values are once, few, many and, for expanded clones, a class.

d_call: NA
v_call: TRBV15
clone_size: NA
j_call: TRBJ2-4
cdr3_aa: CATATAKNIQYF
cdr3_nt: TGTGCCACCGCGACGGCCAAAAACATTCAGTACTTC

d_call: NA
v_call: TRBV30
clone_size: NA
j_call: TRBJ1-1
cdr3_aa: CAWTGGASNTEAFF
cdr3_nt: TGTGCCTGGACCGGGGGCGCGTCTAACACTGAAGCTTTCTTT

d_call: NA
v_call: TRBV5-1
clone_size: NA
j_call: TRBJ2-4
cdr3_aa: CASSWRGDEDIQYF
cdr3_nt: TGCGCCAGCAGTTGGCGTGGGGATGAGGACATTCAGTACTTC

d_call: NA
v_call: TRBV30
clone_size: NA
j_call: TRBJ2-1
cdr3_aa: CAWNLQFF
cdr3_nt: TGTGCCTGGAATTTGCAGTTCTTC

d_call: TRBD1
v_call: TRBV27
clone_size: NA
j_call: TRBJ2-3
cdr3_aa: CASRGQGSSTDTQYF
cdr3_nt: TGTGCCAGCAGGGGACAGGGTTCTAGCACAGATACGCAGTATTTT

d_call: NA
v_call: TRBV2
clone_size: NA
j_call: TRBJ1-5
cdr3_aa: CASSPVGGRQPQHF
cdr3_nt: TGTGCCAGCAGCCCCGTGGGGGGGCGGCAGCCCCAGCATTTT

d_call: TRBD1
v_call: TRBV12-5
clone_size: once
j_call: TRBJ1-1
cdr3_aa: CASGLGSGTGVTEAFF
cdr3_nt: TGTGCTAGTGGTTTGGGATCCGGGACAGGGGTGACTGAAGCTTTCTTT

d_call: NA
v_call: TRBV29-1
clone_size: once
j_call: TRBJ1-1
cdr3_aa: CSVSRVGTEAFF
cdr3_nt: TGCAGCGTTAGTAGGGTTGGCACTGAAGCTTTCTTT

d_call: NA
v_call: TRBV5-4
clone_size: once
j_call: TRBJ2-3
cdr3_aa: CASSLKQYSDTQYF
cdr3_nt: TGTGCCAGCAGCTTGAAGCAATACTCAGATACGCAGTATTTT

d_call: NA
v_call: TRBV7-8
clone_size: NA
j_call: TRBJ2-1
cdr3_aa: CASSYTGDHYNEQFF
cdr3_nt: TGTGCCAGCAGCTACACCGGGGACCACTACAATGAGCAGTTCTTC

d_call: NA
v_call: TRBV7-2
clone_size: NA
j_call: TRBJ2-6
cdr3_aa: CASSLVTGPLEANVLTF
cdr3_nt: TGTGCCAGCAGCTTAGTCACAGGCCCTCTTGAGGCCAACGTCCTGACTTTC

d_call: TRBD1
v_call: TRBV30
clone_size: NA
j_call: TRBJ1-1
cdr3_aa: CAWSVQGRDTEAFF
cdr3_nt: TGTGCCTGGAGTGTACAGGGGCGAGACACTGAAGCTTTCTTT

d_call: NA
v_call: TRBV25-1
clone_size: NA
j_call: TRBJ1-1
cdr3_aa: CASSHTRNTEAFF
cdr3_nt: TGTGCCAGCAGTCACACCCGGAACACTGAAGCTTTCTTT

d_call: NA
v_call: TRBV10-3
clone_size: NA
j_call: TRBJ2-7
cdr3_aa: CAISDRGSLYEQYF
cdr3_nt: TGTGCCATCAGTGACAGGGGATCTCTCTACGAGCAGTACTTC

d_call: NA
v_call: TRBV6-5
clone_size: few
j_call: TRBJ1-1
cdr3_aa: CASRPPLLNTEAFF
cdr3_nt: TGTGCCAGCAGGCCCCCCCTTTTGAACACTGAAGCTTTCTTT

d_call: NA
v_call: TRBV5-4
clone_size: NA
j_call: TRBJ2-3
cdr3_aa: CASSSRQGQDTQYF
cdr3_nt: TGTGCCAGCAGCTCCCGCCAGGGGCAAGATACGCAGTATTTT

d_call: TRBD1
v_call: TRBV30
clone_size: NA
j_call: TRBJ1-1
cdr3_aa: CAYRQGSNTEAFF
cdr3_nt: TGTGCCTACCGACAGGGCTCAAACACTGAAGCTTTCTTT

d_call: NA
v_call: TRBV30
clone_size: few
j_call: TRBJ1-1
cdr3_aa: CAWRIKTGNTEAFF
cdr3_nt: TGTGCCTGGAGGATCAAGACAGGGAACACTGAAGCTTTCTTT

d_call: TRBD1
v_call: TRBV15
clone_size: few
j_call: TRBJ2-1
cdr3_aa: CATSRGGTGGNEQFF
cdr3_nt: TGTGCCACCAGCAGAGGGGGGACAGGGGGCAATGAGCAGTTCTTC

d_call: TRBD2
v_call: TRBV30
clone_size: NA
j_call: TRBJ2-5
cdr3_aa: CAWELAGNVPQYF
cdr3_nt: TGTGCCTGGGAACTAGCGGGGAATGTGCCCCAGTACTTC

d_call: NA
v_call: TRBV18
clone_size: few
j_call: TRBJ2-5
cdr3_aa: CASSPVKQETQYF
cdr3_nt: TGTGCCAGCTCACCAGTCAAGCAAGAGACCCAGTACTTC

d_call: NA
v_call: TRBV2
clone_size: NA
j_call: TRBJ1-2
cdr3_aa: CASSEGGANYGYTF
cdr3_nt: TGTGCCAGCAGTGAAGGGGGAGCTAACTATGGCTACACCTTC

d_call: TRBD1
v_call: TRBV30
clone_size: once
j_call: TRBJ1-2
cdr3_aa: CAWSTGGVYGYTF
cdr3_nt: TGTGCCTGGAGTACAGGGGGCGTCTATGGCTACACCTTC

d_call: NA
v_call: TRBV29-1
clone_size: NA
j_call: TRBJ1-1
cdr3_aa: CSVVVGGPGEAFF
cdr3_nt: TGCAGCGTCGTGGTGGGGGGGCCGGGTGAAGCTTTCTTT

d_call: NA
v_call: TRBV29-1
clone_size: few
j_call: TRBJ2-7
cdr3_aa: CSVGGRQSYEQYF
cdr3_nt: TGCAGCGTTGGGGGTCGTCAGTCCTACGAGCAGTACTTC